Listed below are T cell receptor beta chains from one sample, sequenced in a study of T cells in Graves' hyperthyroidism and ophthalmopathy. TCRdb re-called the multiplex PCR reads through MiXCR, storing one row per CDR3 protein. Among 550,000 to 800,000 distinct CDR3 sequences listed, approximately 15% were seen once. The sample taken for sequencing was blood. Source of these receptors: a man aged 45-65 years with Graves' hyperthyroidism. Both conserved end residues are part of each CDR3. Each record gives: clone size, V gene, J gene, D gene, CDR3 DNA, CDR3 protein. The D gene is left open where the match is weak. Part of the rows lack a size; the others show once, few, many or a class for expanded clones.

few,TRBV20-1,TRBJ2-5,-,TGCAGTGCTAAGGGGGCTAGCGCTGAGACCCAGTACTTC,CSAKGASAETQYF
many,TRBV7-2,TRBJ2-7,-,TGTGCCAGCAGCTTATTTGGGACGGGCGAGCAGTACTTC,CASSLFGTGEQYF
many,TRBV5-1,TRBJ1-1,-,TGCGCCAGCATCTCAGGGCCAGGCAACACTGAAGCTTTCTTT,CASISGPGNTEAFF
-,TRBV27,TRBJ2-3,-,TGTGCCAGCAGTACGCCCCATGGCAGGGAGGACACAGATACGCAGTATTTT,CASSTPHGREDTDTQYF
many,TRBV7-9,TRBJ2-1,-,TGTGCCAGCAGCCCCACTAGCACCAGCTCCTACAATGAGCAGTTCTTC,CASSPTSTSSYNEQFF
many,TRBV24-1,TRBJ2-7,-,TGTGCCACCAGAGAAGGAGACAGCTACGAGCAGTACTTC,CATREGDSYEQYF
many,TRBV28,TRBJ1-3,TRBD1,TGTGCCAGCAGTTCGTGGGACAGGGGAAAGTCTGGAAACACCATATATTTT,CASSSWDRGKSGNTIYF
-,TRBV29-1,TRBJ2-7,-,TGCAGCGTTGAAATCGGAATGAGGGGGGACAGATCCTACGAGCAGTACTTC,CSVEIGMRGDRSYEQYF
few,TRBV11-2,TRBJ2-1,TRBD2,TGTGCCAGCAGCCCGCGGACTAGCGGGAGGCCGAACAATGAGCAGTTCTTC,CASSPRTSGRPNNEQFF
-,TRBV10-3,TRBJ1-1,TRBD1,TGTGCCATCAGCAAGACCAGGGGGCCGAACACTGAAGCTTTCTTT,CAISKTRGPNTEAFF